These 8 T cell receptor beta chains share one sample of origin, sequenced in a study of beta chain features in type 1 diabetes. Regarding the study as a whole: Moderate but significant shortening of TCRB CDR3s was recorded in all four CD4+ subsets from Type 1 diabetes patients.

What was sequenced were expressed TCRB transcripts, since all of the isolated RNA had been reverse transcribed. Produced via immunoSEQ multiplex PCR; TCRdb's table is partial and in-frame only. The sample shows hundreds of thousands of clones, roughly 11% of them seen only once. Antigens of these TCRs are unknown. Sequencing input: naive CD4+ T cells from blood. These receptors all come from a man aged 30-40 years with type 1 diabetes.

The chain recombines TRBV18 with TRBJ1-5; D ambiguous. The CDR3 is 15 amino acids. V dropped 2 bases and J dropped 0 bases, with 8 bases sitting between them. Germline-derived CDR1 and CDR2 are KGHSH and LQKENI. CDR3: CASSPGQSSNQPQHF. The CDR3 nucleotides are TGTGCCAGCTCACCAGGGCAAAGTAGCAATCAGCCCCAGCATTTT.

V gene TRBV4-1 combines with J gene TRBJ2-3, with TRBD2 matching over 8 bases. CDR3 length equals 21 residues. Looked up from germline, CDR1 is MGHRA and CDR2 is YSYEKL. Trimming removed 3 bases from V and 2 bases from J; junction bases left unmatched: 22. This CDR3 reads CASSHSSGRLPAGGTTDTQYF. In DNA, the CDR3 is TGCGCCAGCAGCCATTCGTCGGGCCGCCTCCCCGCGGGGGGCACCACAGATACGCAGTATTTT.

This clone was detected only a few times. The gene calls are TRBV7-9 and TRBJ2-7; D possibly corresponds to TRBD1 (5 bases). Trimming cost V 2 bases and J 5 bases, with 19 bases left between them. The CDR3 covers 16 residues. Looked up from germline, CDR1 is SEHNR and CDR2 is FQNEAQ (reference sequence). CDR3 sequence: CASSLYGSGIVDEQYF. CDR3 nucleotide sequence: TGTGCCAGCAGCTTATATGGGTCAGGGATCGTCGACGAGCAGTACTTC.

The sample holds one count of this clone. V usage is TRBV5-1 and J usage is TRBJ1-2; D call uncertain. CDR1 and CDR2 from the germline V gene are SGHRS and YFSETQ. The CDR3 extends over 14 amino acids. V was shortened by 0 bases and J by 0 bases, with 6 bases between the two germline ends. The CDR3 coding sequence is TGCGCCAGCAGCTTGGAGACACCTAACTATGGCTACACCTTC. It codes for CASSLETPNYGYTF.

This chain uses TRBV20-1 with TRBJ2-7; a weak D match, TRBD2 (6 bases). Trimming left V 6 bases short and J 7 bases short, with 13 bases between. This CDR3 is 11 amino acids long. Germline loops: CDR1 DFQATT, CDR2 SNEGSKA (reference sequence). The CDR3 DNA follows: TGCAGTGCCAGTGAGGGGAGGGAGCAGTACTTC. Protein: CSASEGREQYF.

The sample holds a few counts of this clone. This chain uses TRBV4-3 with TRBJ2-1, with TRBD2 matching over 9 bases. This CDR3 contains 14 residues. The trim removed 0 bases at V and 7 bases at J, leaving 1 base unmatched. Germline V gene sequence: CDR1 LGHNA, CDR2 YSLEER. CDR3 protein: CASSQEAGGNEQFF. CDR3 in DNA: TGCGCCAGCAGCCAAGAGGCGGGGGGGAATGAGCAGTTCTTC.

This clone has just a few counts. The chain is built from TRBV27 and TRBJ2-7; 7 bases fit TRBD1. Germline V gives CDR1 MNHEY, CDR2 SMNVEV (reference sequence). The junction had 8 bases not matched to a gene; V was cut back by 6 bases and J by 0 bases. CDR3 length equals 15 residues. CDR3 amino acids: CASSRGQTYSYEQYF. The CDR3 coding sequence is TGTGCCAGCAGCCGGGGACAGACCTACTCCTACGAGCAGTACTTC.

This clone has a handful of counts. V is TRBV19 and J is TRBJ1-2; D not resolved. V lost 9 bases, J lost 4 bases, and 24 bases lay in between. CDR3 length equals 16 residues. Germline values: CDR1 LNHDA, CDR2 SQIVND (reference sequence). The CDR3 region has the DNA TGTGCCAGCACCCCGACTTTTCAGACCCCCACCTATGGCTACACCTTC. Translated, it gives CASTPTFQTPTYGYTF.